These T cell receptor beta chains were read from a single sample in a study of spatial heterogeneity in lung cancer. MiXCR was run by TCRdb on the 5' RACE reads, yielding one entry per CDR3 protein. The sample lists approximately 94,000 distinct CDR3 sequences, nearly 4.5% occurring once. The sample in question was lung tumor tissue, obtained at surgery. The receptors stem from a male donor with early-stage non-small cell lung cancer. The CDR3 runs from the conserved cysteine through the conserved F or W. The D gene is left open where the match is weak. Not every row has a clone size; where given, it reads once, few, many or a size class.

cdr3_aa: CATRRAGQYNEQFF; cdr3_nt: TGTGCCACCCGTCGGGCGGGCCAATACAATGAGCAGTTCTTC; v_call: TRBV28; d_call: NA; j_call: TRBJ2-1; clone_size: few
cdr3_aa: CASSTSTYNEQFF; cdr3_nt: TGCGCCAGCAGCACCTCGACCTACAATGAGCAGTTCTTC; v_call: TRBV5-1; d_call: NA; j_call: TRBJ2-1; clone_size: many
cdr3_aa: CASSLFRMRGNQPQHF; cdr3_nt: TGTGCCAGCAGTTTATTCCGGATGAGGGGCAATCAGCCCCAGCATTTT; v_call: TRBV28; d_call: NA; j_call: TRBJ1-5; clone_size: NA
cdr3_aa: CSARPPGKPQHF; cdr3_nt: TGCAGTGCTAGACCCCCAGGGAAGCCCCAGCATTTT; v_call: TRBV20-1; d_call: NA; j_call: TRBJ1-5; clone_size: many
cdr3_aa: CSVNGLASNTGELFF; cdr3_nt: TGCAGCGTTAACGGTCTAGCGTCGAACACCGGGGAGCTGTTTTTT; v_call: TRBV29-1; d_call: NA; j_call: TRBJ2-2; clone_size: few
cdr3_aa: CASSEGPYEQYF; cdr3_nt: TGTGCCAGCAGTGAAGGGCCCTACGAGCAGTACTTC; v_call: TRBV2; d_call: NA; j_call: TRBJ2-7; clone_size: many
cdr3_aa: CASSLDYYNEQFF; cdr3_nt: TGTGCCAGCAGCCTGGACTACTACAATGAGCAGTTCTTC; v_call: TRBV27; d_call: NA; j_call: TRBJ2-1; clone_size: NA
cdr3_aa: CSAQAGANVLTF; cdr3_nt: TGCAGTGCTCAGGCTGGGGCCAACGTCCTGACTTTC; v_call: TRBV20-1; d_call: NA; j_call: TRBJ2-6; clone_size: NA
cdr3_aa: CSAFSAGVSYNEQFF; cdr3_nt: TGCAGTGCCTTTTCAGCGGGAGTTTCATACAATGAGCAGTTCTTC; v_call: TRBV20-1; d_call: TRBD2; j_call: TRBJ2-1; clone_size: many
cdr3_aa: CASSQRTSGTTDTQYF; cdr3_nt: TGTGCCAGCAGCCAACGGACTAGCGGAACCACAGATACGCAGTATTTT; v_call: TRBV5-4; d_call: TRBD2; j_call: TRBJ2-3; clone_size: few
cdr3_aa: CASSRVTGISEKLFF; cdr3_nt: TGCGCCAGCAGCCGAGTGACAGGGATTTCTGAAAAACTGTTTTTT; v_call: TRBV4-1; d_call: TRBD1; j_call: TRBJ1-4; clone_size: many
cdr3_aa: CASSYSGGETQYF; cdr3_nt: TGTGCCAGCAGTTACTCTGGGGGAGAGACCCAGTACTTC; v_call: TRBV2; d_call: NA; j_call: TRBJ2-5; clone_size: many
cdr3_aa: CASSPVQGGDTQYF; cdr3_nt: TGTGCCAGCTCCCCGGTTCAGGGTGGGGATACGCAGTATTTT; v_call: TRBV6-1; d_call: NA; j_call: TRBJ2-3; clone_size: few
cdr3_aa: CASSLGRGGSPLHF; cdr3_nt: TGTGCCAGCAGTTTGGGCAGGGGAGGTTCACCCCTCCACTTT; v_call: TRBV12-3/TRBV12-4; d_call: NA; j_call: TRBJ1-6; clone_size: many
cdr3_aa: CASSSSVSSYNEQFF; cdr3_nt: TGTGCCAGCAGCTCTAGCGTTAGCTCCTACAATGAGCAGTTCTTC; v_call: TRBV7-2; d_call: NA; j_call: TRBJ2-1; clone_size: NA
cdr3_aa: CASSQTGFTDTQYF; cdr3_nt: TGTGCCAGCAGTCAAACAGGGTTTACAGATACGCAGTATTTT; v_call: TRBV28; d_call: NA; j_call: TRBJ2-3; clone_size: many
cdr3_aa: CASSIPGPRNEQFF; cdr3_nt: TGTGCCAGCAGTATCCCAGGGCCGCGCAATGAGCAGTTCTTC; v_call: TRBV28; d_call: NA; j_call: TRBJ2-1; clone_size: many
cdr3_aa: CSARDRAGYGATNEKLFF; cdr3_nt: TGCAGTGCTAGAGATCGGGCGGGATATGGGGCAACTAATGAAAAACTGTTTTTT; v_call: TRBV20-1; d_call: NA; j_call: TRBJ1-4; clone_size: NA
cdr3_aa: CASSLDREDTQYF; cdr3_nt: TGTGCCAGCAGCTTAGACAGGGAAGATACGCAGTATTTT; v_call: TRBV11-2; d_call: NA; j_call: TRBJ2-3; clone_size: many
cdr3_aa: CASTPRGLNQPQHF; cdr3_nt: TGTGCCAGCACCCCTCGAGGCCTCAATCAGCCCCAGCATTTT; v_call: TRBV28; d_call: NA; j_call: TRBJ1-5; clone_size: many
cdr3_aa: CASSQEENYNSPLHF; cdr3_nt: TGTGCCAGCAGCCAAGAAGAAAACTATAATTCACCCCTCCACTTT; v_call: TRBV3-1; d_call: NA; j_call: TRBJ1-6; clone_size: many
cdr3_aa: CASSSGATSGNTIYF; cdr3_nt: TGTGCCAGCAGTTCGGGGGCGACGTCTGGAAACACCATATATTTT; v_call: TRBV28; d_call: NA; j_call: TRBJ1-3; clone_size: many
cdr3_aa: CASRIFAGNTIYF; cdr3_nt: TGTGCCAGCAGGATCTTCGCAGGAAACACCATATATTTT; v_call: TRBV11-2; d_call: NA; j_call: TRBJ1-3; clone_size: few
cdr3_aa: CASSYSAVLTF; cdr3_nt: TGTGCCAGCAGTTACTCGGCCGTCCTGACTTTC; v_call: TRBV6-6; d_call: NA; j_call: TRBJ2-6; clone_size: few
cdr3_aa: CASSYEQGSYNEQFF; cdr3_nt: TGTGCCAGCAGTTATGAACAGGGGTCCTACAATGAGCAGTTCTTC; v_call: TRBV6-5; d_call: TRBD1; j_call: TRBJ2-1; clone_size: many
cdr3_aa: CASSQAAWPYNEQFF; cdr3_nt: TGTGCCAGCAGCCAAGCAGCATGGCCCTACAATGAGCAGTTCTTC; v_call: TRBV14; d_call: NA; j_call: TRBJ2-1; clone_size: few
cdr3_aa: CASSLRWASGSPDTQYF; cdr3_nt: TGCGCCAGCAGCCTCCGGTGGGCTAGCGGGAGCCCAGATACGCAGTATTTT; v_call: TRBV5-1; d_call: TRBD2; j_call: TRBJ2-3; clone_size: few
cdr3_aa: CASRRRQGDGYTF; cdr3_nt: TGCGCCAGCAGGAGGCGACAGGGGGATGGCTACACCTTC; v_call: TRBV5-1; d_call: TRBD1; j_call: TRBJ1-2; clone_size: NA
cdr3_aa: CASSARPYNEQFF; cdr3_nt: TGTGCCAGCAGCGCCCGGCCCTACAATGAGCAGTTCTTC; v_call: TRBV9; d_call: NA; j_call: TRBJ2-1; clone_size: many
cdr3_aa: CASRRRGRKETQYF; cdr3_nt: TGTGCCAGCAGGAGGAGGGGTAGGAAAGAGACCCAGTACTTC; v_call: TRBV6-5; d_call: NA; j_call: TRBJ2-5; clone_size: many
cdr3_aa: CASSPGRTEAFF; cdr3_nt: TGTGCCAGCAGCCCAGGGAGAACTGAAGCTTTCTTT; v_call: TRBV11-2; d_call: NA; j_call: TRBJ1-1; clone_size: many
cdr3_aa: CATSRGQFTYQPQHF; cdr3_nt: TGTGCCACCAGCAGAGGTCAGTTTACGTATCAGCCCCAGCATTTT; v_call: TRBV15; d_call: NA; j_call: TRBJ1-5; clone_size: NA
cdr3_aa: CASSRRDRDRNYGYTF; cdr3_nt: TGTGCCAGCAGCCGACGAGACCGGGACAGAAACTATGGCTACACCTTC; v_call: TRBV27; d_call: TRBD1; j_call: TRBJ1-2; clone_size: many